The 27 T cell receptor beta chains given below trace back to one sample, sequenced in a study of early T cells in non-severe SARS-CoV-2 infection. TCRdb passed the 5' RACE reads through MiXCR, listing each CDR3 protein once. The sample holds 80,000 to 100,000 distinct CDR3 sequences, around 14% seen once. Sequenced input: whole blood. Receptors were obtained from an adult who was a healthcare worker with PCR-confirmed SARS-CoV-2 infection or an uninfected control (not recorded which).

V usage is TRBV9 and J usage is TRBJ2-4; 7 bases agree with TRBD2. In germline, CDR1 is SGDLS, CDR2 YYNGEE. With V trimmed by 4 bases and J by 0 bases, 7 bases remained unmatched. This CDR3 spans 16 amino acids. The CDR3 nucleotides are TGTGCCAGCAGCCCGACAAGCGGGATAGCCAAAAACATTCAGTACTTC. It specifies CASSPTSGIAKNIQYF.

The chain couples TRBV6-2 or TRBV6-3 to TRBJ2-1; unclear D gene. This CDR3 spans 16 amino acids. V lost 0 bases and J 5 bases, leaving 14 bases between the germline ends. The germline V gene encodes CDR1 MNHEY and CDR2 SVGEGT. The CDR3 DNA follows: TGTGCCAGCAGTTACTCGAGTGGCGGAGCCGACAATGAGCAGTTCTTC. Its translation: CASSYSSGGADNEQFF.

CDR3 in amino acids: CASSLGGGTGAYEQYF. The CDR3 coding sequence is TGCGCCAGCAGCTTGGGAGGAGGGACAGGGGCCTACGAGCAGTACTTC. J is TRBJ2-7 and V is TRBV5-1; TRBD1 agrees at 10 bases. This CDR3 spans 16 amino acids. Germline V gene sequence: CDR1 SGHRS, CDR2 YFSETQ. The V gene end was trimmed by 0 bases and the J gene end by 2 bases; junction bases not matched to a gene: 5.

In its sample, this clonotype was seen a few times. The chain couples TRBV3-1 to TRBJ2-7, with D perhaps matching TRBD2 (5 bases). CDR3 size: 13 residues. V shed 4 bases and J shed 7 bases, with 14 bases lying between them. The germline V gene has CDR1 LGHDT and CDR2 YNNKEL (reference sequence). CDR3 region: CASSPTPSGEQYF. The CDR3 DNA sequence: TGTGCCAGCAGCCCAACACCTTCGGGAGAGCAGTACTTC.

This clonotype was found a few times. The rearrangement uses TRBV20-1 and TRBJ2-4, with TRBD2 as a possible D gene (5 bases). Germline-derived CDR1 and CDR2 are DFQATT and SNEGSKA (reference sequence). The CDR3 extends over 16 amino acids. Trimming took off 5 bases at V and 0 bases at J, with 17 bases between the two ends. The DNA for the CDR3 is TGCAGTGCTCCGGCAGCGGACCGCATAGCCAAAAACATTCAGTACTTC. Encoded protein: CSAPAADRIAKNIQYF.

This clonotype was seen many times. V and J are TRBV6-5 and TRBJ1-2; D gene ambiguous. Trimming pared 6 bases from V and 5 bases from J, leaving 19 bases between. This CDR3 comprises 15 residues. The germline CDR1 and CDR2 sequences are MNHEY and SVGAGI. The CDR3 loop is CASSPTSWDLYGYTF. CDR3 DNA: TGTGCCAGCAGCCCGACATCGTGGGATTTGTATGGCTACACCTTC.

This clonotype has a count of ten or more. The chain uses TRBV6-5 and TRBJ2-7; the D is unclear. Germline CDR1 and CDR2: MNHEY and SVGAGI. Trimming removed 4 bases at V and 6 bases at J, with 7 bases between. The CDR3 sequence is 11 residues long. CDR3 loop: CASSFNREQYF. CDR3 bases: TGTGCCAGCAGTTTCAACCGCGAGCAGTACTTC.

The table lists this clonotype with many counts. DNA for the CDR3: TGTGCCAGCAGTCCTCGAGCCGCCACCTACGAGCAGTACTTC. Residues: CASSPRAATYEQYF. The V gene is TRBV27, the J gene TRBJ2-7, with D unclear. The V gene's germline CDR1 is MNHEY and CDR2 SMNVEV (reference sequence). The CDR3 extends over 14 amino acids. V lost 5 bases, J lost 2 bases, and 13 bases lay in between.

This clonotype occurred a few times. The chain uses TRBV5-1 and TRBJ1-4; the D is unclear. With 2 bases removed from V and 0 bases from J, the gap between germline ends came to 11 bases. CDR3 length: 16 amino acids. CDR1 SGHRS and CDR2 YFSETQ come from the germline V gene. Written as DNA, the CDR3 is TGCGCCAGCAGCTTTAGCAAGGCTACAACTAATGAAAAACTGTTTTTT. Amino acids: CASSFSKATTNEKLFF. Variable domain in full (rest from reference TRBV5-1 and TRBJ1-4): KAGVTQTPRYLIKTRGQQVTLSCSPISGHRSVSWYQQTPGQGLQFLFEYFSETQRNKGNFPGRFSGRQFSNSRSEMNVSTLELGDSALYLCASSFSKATTNEKLFFGSGTQLSVL.

The CDR3 is CASWEGTGDYEQYF. The CDR3 DNA sequence: TGTGCCAGCTGGGAGGGGACAGGGGACTACGAGCAGTACTTC. The J gene is TRBJ2-7, the V gene TRBV2; 10 nucleotides line up with TRBD1. This CDR3 is 14 amino acids long. The V segment lost 8 bases and the J segment 3 bases; nucleotides outside the gene matches: 7. In germline, CDR1 is SNHLY, CDR2 FYNNEI.

This clonotype has a handful of counts. The CDR3 reads CASSHIQGTPGANVLTF. CDR3 sequence (DNA): TGTGCCAGCAGCCATATTCAGGGTACTCCTGGGGCCAACGTCCTGACTTTC. The genes are TRBV28 and TRBJ2-6; a possible D gene is TRBD1 (5 bases). With 6 bases removed from V and 2 bases from J, the gap between germline ends came to 17 bases. In germline, CDR1 is MDHEN, CDR2 SYDVKM. The CDR3 runs to 17 residues.

This clonotype has a handful of counts. This chain uses TRBV12-3 or TRBV12-4 with TRBJ2-7, with a possible D match to TRBD2 (6 bases). V lost 4 bases and J lost 5, with 12 bases in between. The CDR3 covers 13 residues. The CDR3 nucleotides read TGTGCCAGCAGTTCCGCATGGGGGGACGAGCAGTACTTC. Protein: CASSSAWGDEQYF.

Only a few counts were recorded for this clonotype. The chain employs TRBV7-9 and TRBJ2-2; D not resolved. The CDR3 is 10 residues long. Trimming stripped 2 bases from V and 9 bases from J, with 1 base between. Looked up from germline, CDR1 is SEHNR and CDR2 is FQNEAQ (reference sequence). Here the CDR3 reads CASSLRELFF. The CDR3 nucleotides read TGTGCCAGCAGCTTACGGGAGCTGTTTTTT. Supplemented by reference TRBV7-9 and TRBJ2-2, the full variable domain reads DTGVSQNPRHKITKRGQNVTFRCDPISEHNRLYWYRQTLGQGPEFLTYFQNEAQLEKSRLLSDRFSAERPKGSFSTLEIQRTEQGDSAMYLCASSLRELFFGEGSRLTVL.

This clonotype was observed a handful of times. The rearrangement uses TRBV6-5 and TRBJ2-7; D remains ambiguous. The CDR3 consists of 13 residues. V was trimmed by 5 bases and J by 5 bases, leaving 13 bases between them. Germline-derived CDR1 and CDR2 are MNHEY and SVGAGI. CDR3 amino acids: CASSNTGRNEQYF. Written as DNA, the CDR3 is TGTGCCAGCAGTAATACCGGACGGAACGAGCAGTACTTC.

V gene TRBV7-6 combines with J gene TRBJ2-7; D may be TRBD1 or TRBD2 (5 bases each). Trimming took off 5 bases at V and 3 bases at J, with 17 bases between the two ends. The CDR3 contains 15 residues. Looked up from germline, CDR1 is SGHVS and CDR2 is FNYEAQ. The CDR3 region is CASSEGLMGIYEQYF. The DNA for the CDR3 is TGTGCCAGCAGCGAGGGGCTAATGGGGATCTACGAGCAGTACTTC.

The chain recombines TRBV7-2 with TRBJ1-1, with a tentative D call TRBD1 (5 bases). The germline V gene encodes CDR1 SGHTA and CDR2 FQGNSA. The CDR3 loop spans 13 amino acids. The germline V and J ends were trimmed by 0 bases and 5 bases, with 7 bases remaining between them. CDR3 DNA: TGTGCCAGCAGCTTAGCCCAGGGAACTGAAGCTTTCTTT. It specifies CASSLAQGTEAFF.

The chain combines TRBV18 with TRBJ2-1; no reliable D call. Germline-derived CDR1 and CDR2 are KGHSH and LQKENI. V gave up 1 base and J gave up 2 bases, with 15 bases separating them. The CDR3 runs 17 residues. The CDR3 bases are TGTGCCAGCTCACCACTCGAGGATCTCCCGACCTACAATGAGCAGTTCTTC. Encoded protein: CASSPLEDLPTYNEQFF.

This clonotype has more than one count but fewer than ten. This rearrangement joins TRBV4-1 to TRBJ1-2; a weak D match, TRBD1 (6 bases). This CDR3 region has 15 residues. The V gene lost 1 base and the J gene lost 8 bases, with 17 bases spanning the gap. Germline CDR1 is MGHRA and CDR2 is YSYEKL. This CDR3 reads CASSQGHRADRGYTF. The CDR3 region has the DNA TGCGCCAGCAGCCAAGGGCACAGGGCTGACAGGGGCTACACCTTC.

Comments on this clonotype: A much more abundant neighbour one base away suggests this may be a read error. The chain carries TRBV21-1 and TRBJ2-7; no DNA check was done on the table's D call, TRBD1. TRBV21-1 is deemed a pseudogene. The CDR3 is 16 residues long. The CDR3 nucleotides are TGTGCCAGCAGCAAAGGCCCAGGGATGAAACCCTACGAGCAGTACTTC. It yields the protein CASSKGPGMKPYEQYF.

In this sample, this clonotype turned up a few times. The chain recombines TRBV2 with TRBJ1-2; no clear D. CDR1 is SNHLY, CDR2 FYNNEI, per germline. This CDR3 has 13 residues. V dropped 3 bases and J dropped 12 bases, with 17 bases sitting between them. In DNA, the CDR3 is TGTGCCAGCAGTGAGAGTGAGCGGCAGCATAACACCTTC. Protein: CASSESERQHNTF. The full variable domain, rest sourced from reference TRBV2 and TRBJ1-2, is EPEVTQTPSHQVTQMGQEVILRCVPISNHLYFYWYRQILGQKVEFLVSFYNNEISEKSEIFDDQFSVERPDGSNFTLKIRSTKLEDSAMYFCASSESERQHNTFGSGTRLTVV.

This clonotype was seen a handful of times. The chain links TRBV29-1 to TRBJ2-7; D unresolved. CDR1 and CDR2 (germline): SQVTM, ANQGSEA. The CDR3 has 13 residues. V lost 4 bases and J 12 bases, leaving 22 bases between the germline ends. The CDR3 sequence is CSVGAAEGTLRYF. The CDR3 DNA reads TGCAGCGTTGGGGCAGCAGAAGGTACGCTACGGTACTTC.

The chain is built from TRBV29-1 and TRBJ1-1; TRBD1 is a possible D gene (6 bases). The V gene's germline CDR1 is SQVTM and CDR2 ANQGSEA. V dropped 5 bases and J dropped 4 bases, with 11 bases sitting between them. The CDR3 consists of 12 residues. For the CDR3, the DNA is TGCAGCGTTTTGGGGGACACCACTGAAGCTTTCTTT. Translation gives CSVLGDTTEAFF. Full variable domain (missing parts from reference TRBV29-1 and TRBJ1-1): SAVISQKPSRDICQRGTSLTIQCQVDSQVTMMFWYRQQPGQSLTLIATANQGSEATYESGFVIDKFPISRPNLTFSTLTVSNMSPEDSSIYLCSVLGDTTEAFFGQGTRLTVV.

This clonotype was picked up a small number of times. The chain links TRBV11-3 to TRBJ1-2, with 8 positions matching TRBD1. This CDR3 has 12 residues. V lost 4 bases, J lost 6 bases, and 1 base stayed unmatched. The germline gives CDR1 SGHNT, CDR2 YENEEA. This chain's CDR3 is CASSSDRDGYTF. The CDR3, as DNA: TGTGCCAGCAGCTCGGACAGGGATGGCTACACCTTC.

This clonotype was observed a handful of times. This rearrangement joins TRBV15 to TRBJ2-1; TRBD2 matches 8 bases. This CDR3 region has 14 residues. Germline V gives CDR1 LNHNV, CDR2 YYDKDF (reference sequence). With V trimmed by 0 bases and J by 12 bases, 7 bases remained unmatched. The CDR3 sequence: CATSRDSWTSSQFF. For the CDR3, the DNA is TGTGCCACCAGCAGAGACAGCTGGACTAGCTCGCAGTTCTTC.

This clonotype was detected only a few times. V gene TRBV20-1 combines with J gene TRBJ2-7; 10 positions match TRBD2. The germline gives CDR1 DFQATT, CDR2 SNEGSKA (reference sequence). CDR3 length: 17 amino acids. Trimming at V came to 1 base and at J to 1 base, leaving 10 bases not matched to a gene. CDR3 sequence (DNA): TGCAGTGCTAGAGGCCTGCCTAGTAGCGGGAGGTCCTACGAGCAGTACTTC. It encodes CSARGLPSSGRSYEQYF.

This clonotype has a handful of counts. The genes are TRBV29-1 and TRBJ2-2; 10 nucleotides line up with TRBD2. V lost 7 bases and J lost 4; bases outside the gene matches: 9. This CDR3 is built from 15 residues. Per the germline V gene, CDR1 is SQVTM and CDR2 is ANQGSEA. This CDR3 is CSASGAGGGTGELFF. In nucleotides, the CDR3 is TGCAGCGCGTCTGGAGCGGGAGGGGGCACCGGGGAGCTGTTTTTT.

The genes are TRBV18 and TRBJ1-1; D gene uncertain. This CDR3 is built from 13 residues. The germline V gene has CDR1 KGHSH and CDR2 LQKENI. V gave up 2 bases and J gave up 3 bases, with 7 bases separating them. CDR3 loop: CASSPIGYTEAFF. In nucleotides, the CDR3 is TGTGCCAGCTCACCAATCGGGTACACTGAAGCTTTCTTT.